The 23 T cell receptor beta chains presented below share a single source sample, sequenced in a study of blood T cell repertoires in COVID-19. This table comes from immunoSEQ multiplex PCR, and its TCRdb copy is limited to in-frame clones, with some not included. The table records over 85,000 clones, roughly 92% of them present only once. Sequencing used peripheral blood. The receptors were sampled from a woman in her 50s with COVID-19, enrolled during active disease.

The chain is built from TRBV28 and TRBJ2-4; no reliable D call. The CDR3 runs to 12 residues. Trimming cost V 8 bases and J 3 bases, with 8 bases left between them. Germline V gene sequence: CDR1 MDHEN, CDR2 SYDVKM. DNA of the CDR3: TGTGCCAGCCAGGATTTCAAAAACATTCAGTACTTC. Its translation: CASQDFKNIQYF.

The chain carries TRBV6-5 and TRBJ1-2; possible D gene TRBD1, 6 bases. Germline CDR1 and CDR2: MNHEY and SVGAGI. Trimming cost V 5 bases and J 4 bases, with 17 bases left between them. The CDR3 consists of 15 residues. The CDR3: CASSPDRRVFYGYTF. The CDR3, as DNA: TGTGCCAGCAGTCCCGACAGGCGCGTCTTCTATGGCTACACCTTC.

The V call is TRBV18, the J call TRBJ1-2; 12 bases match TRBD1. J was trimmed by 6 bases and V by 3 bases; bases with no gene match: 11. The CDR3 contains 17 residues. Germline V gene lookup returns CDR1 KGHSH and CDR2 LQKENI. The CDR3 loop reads CASSPTHRDRGQDGYTF. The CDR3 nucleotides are TGTGCCAGCTCACCGACACACCGGGACAGGGGGCAGGATGGCTACACCTTC. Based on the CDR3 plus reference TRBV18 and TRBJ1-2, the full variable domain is NAGVMQNPRHLVRRRGQEARLRCSPMKGHSHVYWYRQLPEEGLKFMVYLQKENIIDESGMPKERFSAEFPKEGPSILRIQQVVRGDSAAYFCASSPTHRDRGQDGYTFGSGTRLTVV.

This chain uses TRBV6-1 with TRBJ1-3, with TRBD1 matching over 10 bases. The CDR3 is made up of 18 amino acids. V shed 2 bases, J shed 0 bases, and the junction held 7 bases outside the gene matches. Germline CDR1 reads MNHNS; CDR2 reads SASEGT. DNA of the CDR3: TGTGCCAGCAGTGAAAAGACAGGGGGCCCCTACTCTGGAAACACCATATATTTT. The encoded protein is CASSEKTGGPYSGNTIYF.

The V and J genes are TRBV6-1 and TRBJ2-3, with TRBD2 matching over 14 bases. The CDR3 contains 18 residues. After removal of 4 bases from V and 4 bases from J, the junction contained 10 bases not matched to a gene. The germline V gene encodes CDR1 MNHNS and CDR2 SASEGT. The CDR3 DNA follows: TGTGCCAGCAGTGCTTACCGGACTAGCGGGGGGAATGCAGATACGCAGTATTTT. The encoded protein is CASSAYRTSGGNADTQYF.

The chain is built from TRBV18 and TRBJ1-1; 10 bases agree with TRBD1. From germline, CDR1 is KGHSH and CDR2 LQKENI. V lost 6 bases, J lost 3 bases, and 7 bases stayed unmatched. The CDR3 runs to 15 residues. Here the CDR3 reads CASSSGTGAYTEAFF. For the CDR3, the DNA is TGTGCCAGCTCCTCTGGGACAGGGGCCTACACTGAAGCTTTCTTT.

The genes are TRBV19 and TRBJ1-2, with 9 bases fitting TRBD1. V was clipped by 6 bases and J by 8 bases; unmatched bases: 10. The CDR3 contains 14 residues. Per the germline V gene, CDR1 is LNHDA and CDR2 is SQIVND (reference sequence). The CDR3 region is CASRPISGTGGYTF. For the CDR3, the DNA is TGTGCCAGTAGACCGATCTCCGGGACAGGGGGCTACACCTTC.

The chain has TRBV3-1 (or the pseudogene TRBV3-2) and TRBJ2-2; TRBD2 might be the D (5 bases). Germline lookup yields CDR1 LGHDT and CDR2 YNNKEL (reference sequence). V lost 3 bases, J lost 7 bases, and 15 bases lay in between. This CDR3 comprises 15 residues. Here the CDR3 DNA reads TGTGCCAGCAGCCAGCCGACTCCCGCGGGCGGGGAGCTGTTTTTT. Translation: CASSQPTPAGGELFF.

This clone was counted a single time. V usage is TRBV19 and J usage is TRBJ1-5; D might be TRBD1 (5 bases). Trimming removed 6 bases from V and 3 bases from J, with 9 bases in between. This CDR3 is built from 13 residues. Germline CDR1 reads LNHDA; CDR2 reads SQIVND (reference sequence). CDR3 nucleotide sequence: TGTGCCAGTAGCTTAGGGGCCAATCAGCCCCAGCATTTT. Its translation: CASSLGANQPQHF.

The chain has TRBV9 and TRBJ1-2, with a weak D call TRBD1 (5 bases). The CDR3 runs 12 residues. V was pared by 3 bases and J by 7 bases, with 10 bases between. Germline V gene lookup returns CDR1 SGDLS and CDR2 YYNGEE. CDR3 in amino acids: CASSGQTSGYTF. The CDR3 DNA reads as TGTGCCAGCAGCGGACAGACGAGTGGCTACACCTTC. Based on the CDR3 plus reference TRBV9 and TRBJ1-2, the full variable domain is DSGVTQTPKHLITATGQRVTLRCSPRSGDLSVYWYQQSLDQGLQFLIQYYNGEERAKGNILERFSAQQFPDLHSELNLSSLELGDSALYFCASSGQTSGYTFGSGTRLTVV.

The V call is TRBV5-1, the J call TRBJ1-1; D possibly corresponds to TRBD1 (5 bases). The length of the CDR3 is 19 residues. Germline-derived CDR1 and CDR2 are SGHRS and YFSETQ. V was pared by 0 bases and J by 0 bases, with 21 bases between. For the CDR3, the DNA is TGCGCCAGCAGCTTGGCCCCGGACGCGGGGGGGATCATGAACACTGAAGCTTTCTTT. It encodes CASSLAPDAGGIMNTEAFF.

CDR3: CASSRGKTGELFF. The CDR3 DNA sequence: TGTGCCAGCAGCCGGGGTAAGACCGGGGAGCTGTTTTTT. The chain uses TRBV6-5 and TRBJ2-2; TRBD2 might be the D (5 bases). Germline-derived CDR1 and CDR2 are MNHEY and SVGAGI. V was pared by 6 bases and J by 5 bases, with 10 bases between. CDR3 length: 13 residues.

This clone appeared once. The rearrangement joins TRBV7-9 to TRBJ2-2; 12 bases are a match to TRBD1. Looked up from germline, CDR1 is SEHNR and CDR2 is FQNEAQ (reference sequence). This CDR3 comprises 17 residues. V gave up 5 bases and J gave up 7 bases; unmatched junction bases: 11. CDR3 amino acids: CASSLPRDRGHGGELFF. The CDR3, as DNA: TGTGCCAGCAGCCTCCCCAGGGACAGGGGGCACGGCGGGGAGCTGTTTTTT.

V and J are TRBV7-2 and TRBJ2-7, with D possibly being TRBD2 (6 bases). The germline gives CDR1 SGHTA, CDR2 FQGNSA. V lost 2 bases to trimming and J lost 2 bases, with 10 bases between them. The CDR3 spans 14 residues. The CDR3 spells CASSLSAGTYEQYF. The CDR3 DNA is TGTGCCAGCAGCTTATCAGCGGGTACCTACGAGCAGTACTTC.

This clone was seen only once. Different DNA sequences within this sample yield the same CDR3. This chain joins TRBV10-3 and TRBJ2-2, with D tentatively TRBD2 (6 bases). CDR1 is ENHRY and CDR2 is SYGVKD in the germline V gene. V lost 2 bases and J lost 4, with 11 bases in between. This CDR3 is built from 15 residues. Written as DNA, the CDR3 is TGTGCCATCAGTGAGAATCAGGGAGGCACCGGGGAGCTGTTTTTT. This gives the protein CAISENQGGTGELFF.

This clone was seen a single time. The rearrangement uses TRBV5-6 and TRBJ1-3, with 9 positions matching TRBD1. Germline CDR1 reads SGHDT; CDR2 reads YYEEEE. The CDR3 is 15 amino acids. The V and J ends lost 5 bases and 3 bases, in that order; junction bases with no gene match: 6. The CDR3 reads CASSQGQGFGNTIYF. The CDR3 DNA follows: TGTGCCAGCAGTCAAGGACAGGGGTTTGGAAACACCATATATTTT.

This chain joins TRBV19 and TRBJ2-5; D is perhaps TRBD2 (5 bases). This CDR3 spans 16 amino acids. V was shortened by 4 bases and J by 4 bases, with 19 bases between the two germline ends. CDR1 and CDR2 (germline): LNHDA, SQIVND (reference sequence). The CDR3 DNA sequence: TGTGCCAGTAGTACCCCCCCCACAGTCGGGGTAGAGACCCAGTACTTC. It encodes CASSTPPTVGVETQYF.

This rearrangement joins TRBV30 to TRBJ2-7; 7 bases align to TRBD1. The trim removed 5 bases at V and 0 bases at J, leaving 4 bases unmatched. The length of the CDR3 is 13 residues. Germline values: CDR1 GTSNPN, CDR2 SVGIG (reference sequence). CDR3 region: CAWARGSSYEQYF. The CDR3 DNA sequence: TGTGCCTGGGCCAGGGGGAGCTCCTACGAGCAGTACTTC.

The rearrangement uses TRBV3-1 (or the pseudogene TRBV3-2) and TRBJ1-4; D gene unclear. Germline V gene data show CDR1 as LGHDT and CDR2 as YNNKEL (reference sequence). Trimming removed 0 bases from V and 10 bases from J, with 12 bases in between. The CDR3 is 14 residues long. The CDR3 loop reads CASSQEIRAGKLFF. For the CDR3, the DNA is TGTGCCAGCAGCCAAGAAATTCGGGCGGGAAAACTGTTTTTT.

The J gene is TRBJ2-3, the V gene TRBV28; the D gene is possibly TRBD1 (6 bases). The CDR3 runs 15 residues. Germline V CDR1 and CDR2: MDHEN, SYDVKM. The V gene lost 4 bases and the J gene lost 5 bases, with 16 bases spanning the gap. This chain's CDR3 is CASSSSGDQGDTQYF. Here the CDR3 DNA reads TGTGCCAGCAGTTCGTCAGGGGACCAGGGAGATACGCAGTATTTT.

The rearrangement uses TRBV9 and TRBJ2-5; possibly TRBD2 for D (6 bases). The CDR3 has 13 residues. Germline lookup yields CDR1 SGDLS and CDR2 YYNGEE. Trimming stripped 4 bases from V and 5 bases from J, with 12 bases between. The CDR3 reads CASSPRGRETQYF. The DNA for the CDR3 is TGTGCCAGCAGCCCGCGGGGTCGTGAGACCCAGTACTTC.

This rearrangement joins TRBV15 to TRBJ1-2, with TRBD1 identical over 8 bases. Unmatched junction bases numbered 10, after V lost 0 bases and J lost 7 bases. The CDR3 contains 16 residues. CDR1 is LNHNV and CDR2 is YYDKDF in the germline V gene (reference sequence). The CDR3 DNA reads TGTGCCACCAGCAGAGATCGACAGGGGCCCCGGGGTGGCTACACCTTC. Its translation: CATSRDRQGPRGGYTF.

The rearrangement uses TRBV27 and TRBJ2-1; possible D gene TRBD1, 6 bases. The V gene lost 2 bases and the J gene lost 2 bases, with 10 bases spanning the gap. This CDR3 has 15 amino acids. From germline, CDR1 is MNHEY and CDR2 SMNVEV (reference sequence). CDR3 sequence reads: CASSLKGGAYNEQFF. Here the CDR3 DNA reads TGTGCCAGCAGTTTAAAAGGGGGTGCCTACAATGAGCAGTTCTTC.